The T cell receptor beta chain described here comes from a study of Ad26.COV2.S vaccination and SARS-CoV-2 variants. Across the whole study: The trial was COV1001 and the donor's arm was Ad26.COV2.S.

The assay was immunoSEQ multiplex PCR, and TCRdb's table has in-frame clones only and misses some. This repertoire shows hundreds of thousands of clones, 80% to 90% found once; its top ten account for about 1.5%. Germline V lookup: CDR1 SNHLY, CDR2 FYNNEI. Trimming removed 4 bases from V and 2 bases from J; junction bases left unmatched: 5. The CDR3 runs 14 residues. Regarding treatment: some 20 received Ad26.COV2.S at low or high dose, single or two shots; 5 received placebo; per-sample allocation not given. Samples were taken on day 63 after the first vaccine or placebo injection. The receptor's source is a person aged 18-65 years who received the Ad26.COV2.S COVID-19 vaccine or a placebo. This chain uses TRBV2 with TRBJ2-7; 7 bases are a match to TRBD1. Source: peripheral blood, taken in a trial of Ad26.COV2.S vaccine versus placebo. CDR3 sequence: CASSGSGGPYEQYF. In DNA, the CDR3 is TGTGCCAGCAGTGGGTCAGGGGGACCCTACGAGCAGTACTTC.